This is a list of T cell receptor beta chains from one sample in a study of cytomegalovirus exposure and HLA in healthy donors. This table comes from immunoSEQ multiplex PCR, and its TCRdb copy is limited to in-frame clones, with some not included. The sample contains 90,000 to 110,000 clones, roughly three quarters of which appear only once. Sequenced material: PBMCs. The receptors here all came from a male donor in good health and CMV-seronegative. CDR3s leave out the opening cysteine and the closing phenylalanine or tryptophan.

CDR3aa,j_gene,v_gene
ASSEEGFVKNIQY,TRBJ2-4,TRBV19
ASSPGAANTEAF,TRBJ1-1,TRBV7-9
AWSGRGYYGYT,TRBJ1-2,TRBV30
ASSVDQREDAGELF,TRBJ2-2,TRBV9
ASRRVVGETQY,TRBJ2-5,TRBV6-1
ASSAEYSNQPQH,TRBJ1-5,TRBV7-9
ASSISRPPYGYT,TRBJ1-2,TRBV19
ASDILATYNEQF,TRBJ2-1,TRBV5-8
ASSFAGTSGNEQF,TRBJ2-1,TRBV7-9
ASSPGRSGNTIY,TRBJ1-3,TRBV18
ASSRGTGVPLVP,TRBJ1-1,TRBV7-9
ATSLPGANYGYT,TRBJ1-2,TRBV5-6
ASSSLLGSSQETQY,TRBJ2-5,TRBV5-4
ASSPGPVGEGRSEQF,TRBJ2-1,TRBV5-1
AWSVKAAGEKLF,TRBJ1-4,TRBV30
ASSLLRDSYEQY,TRBJ2-7,TRBV11-2
ASGREANYNEQF,TRBJ2-1,TRBV6-1
SARTGAAF,TRBJ1-1,TRBV20-1
ASSSDRENTDTQY,TRBJ2-3,TRBV18
SVEPSAGGYGYT,TRBJ1-2,TRBV29-1
SVKPRETQY,TRBJ2-5,TRBV20-1
AWRPRDSGSGNTIY,TRBJ1-3,TRBV30
ASSSGTSAPPYNEQF,TRBJ2-1,TRBV7-9
ASSLSRQGSYEQY,TRBJ2-7,TRBV27
ASGLQGTPKFGYT,TRBJ1-2,TRBV27
ASSSTGRARRSRDNEQF,TRBJ2-1,TRBV13
ASRRSTGFYEQY,TRBJ2-7,TRBV6-5
ASSYGQVRSGANVLT,TRBJ2-6,TRBV5-6
ASSFGPGQPGGYT,TRBJ1-2,TRBV7-2
ASSPRTGTGGYT,TRBJ1-2,TRBV13
ASSLARPGDTEAF,TRBJ1-1,TRBV7-2
SVGEAKNIQY,TRBJ2-4,TRBV29-1
ASREGRITGELF,TRBJ2-2,TRBV7-8
AIRGNRGEAYEQY,.,TRBV10-3
ASSLTVETQY,TRBJ2-5,TRBV7-8
ASSQDDIRGGNSPLH,TRBJ1-6,TRBV4-2
ASSLATGNNQPQH,TRBJ1-5,TRBV7-2
ASSAPRLGGGYT,TRBJ1-2,TRBV2
ASSVRNQPQH,TRBJ1-5,TRBV9
ASSQQGERQPQH,TRBJ1-5,TRBV5-4
ASSSGLAPNIQY,TRBJ2-4,TRBV7-2
ASRTSGSGGGF,TRBJ2-1,TRBV28
ASRAGGDSYEQY,TRBJ2-7,TRBV5-1
ASSLGGLAGQY,TRBJ2-7,TRBV7-2
ASSPRQGRTYEQY,TRBJ2-7,TRBV18
ASSLDGLGKTQY,TRBJ2-5,TRBV11-3
ASSRGRETSYEQY,TRBJ2-7,TRBV6-5
ASSWTSGSQETQY,TRBJ2-5,TRBV27
ASSRGGQY,TRBJ2-7,TRBV2
AWSVGGLVPSEQY,.,TRBV30
ASSQRSGTGGQPQH,TRBJ1-5,TRBV4-1
ASSLQSLGQF,TRBJ2-1,TRBV28